This T cell receptor beta chain is from a study of cytotoxic CD8 clonotypes in ibrutinib-treated CLL. Looking at the study overall: Response samples followed a median 12 months of treatment, range 6 to 36.

Target depth was 1 in 200,000 to 1 in 1 million T cells, about 10x per clonotype. Sequencing was performed with immunoSEQ multiplex PCR; in TCRdb, only in-frame clones are kept and a portion is missing. The sample records approximately 160,000 clones, about 88% being singletons. V was cut by 4 bases and J by 6 bases, with 16 bases left in between. Germline-derived CDR1 and CDR2 are SGDLS and YYNGEE. The CDR3 loop spans 15 amino acids. Study findings and constraints: Baseline levels of clonality went above those of age-matched healthy donors and moved with circulating CD8+ T-cell counts. Clonality went up at the time of ibrutinib response, stayed stable in sustained remission, and later dropped back toward its baseline level at progression.

Comment on this clone: Its antigen remains unknown.

Sequencing used PBMCs, obtained at disease progression, from a patient treated with ibrutinib. This TCR came from a human donor with chronic lymphocytic leukemia. The genes are TRBV9 and TRBJ1-4; D unclear. CDR3 protein: CASSQTDNVYEKLFF. The CDR3 nucleotides read TGTGCCAGCAGCCAGACGGATAATGTTTATGAAAAACTGTTTTTT.